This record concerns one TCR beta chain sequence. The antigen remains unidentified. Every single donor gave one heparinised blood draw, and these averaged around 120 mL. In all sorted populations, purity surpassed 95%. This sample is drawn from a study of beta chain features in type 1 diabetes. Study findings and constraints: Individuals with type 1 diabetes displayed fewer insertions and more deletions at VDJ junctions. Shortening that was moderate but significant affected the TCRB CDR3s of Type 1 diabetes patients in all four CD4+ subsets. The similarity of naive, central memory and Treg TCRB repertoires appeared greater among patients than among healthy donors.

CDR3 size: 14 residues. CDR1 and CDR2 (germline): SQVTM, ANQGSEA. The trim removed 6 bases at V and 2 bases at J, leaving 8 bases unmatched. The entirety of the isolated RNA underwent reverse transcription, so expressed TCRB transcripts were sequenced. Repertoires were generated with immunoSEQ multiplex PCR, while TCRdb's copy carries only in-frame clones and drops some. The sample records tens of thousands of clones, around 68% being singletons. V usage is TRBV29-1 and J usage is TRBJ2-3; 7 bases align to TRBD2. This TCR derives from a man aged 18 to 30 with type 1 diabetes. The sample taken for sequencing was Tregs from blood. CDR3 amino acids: CSVSSGRNTDTQYF. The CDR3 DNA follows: TGCAGCGTGTCTAGCGGCCGGAACACAGATACGCAGTATTTT.